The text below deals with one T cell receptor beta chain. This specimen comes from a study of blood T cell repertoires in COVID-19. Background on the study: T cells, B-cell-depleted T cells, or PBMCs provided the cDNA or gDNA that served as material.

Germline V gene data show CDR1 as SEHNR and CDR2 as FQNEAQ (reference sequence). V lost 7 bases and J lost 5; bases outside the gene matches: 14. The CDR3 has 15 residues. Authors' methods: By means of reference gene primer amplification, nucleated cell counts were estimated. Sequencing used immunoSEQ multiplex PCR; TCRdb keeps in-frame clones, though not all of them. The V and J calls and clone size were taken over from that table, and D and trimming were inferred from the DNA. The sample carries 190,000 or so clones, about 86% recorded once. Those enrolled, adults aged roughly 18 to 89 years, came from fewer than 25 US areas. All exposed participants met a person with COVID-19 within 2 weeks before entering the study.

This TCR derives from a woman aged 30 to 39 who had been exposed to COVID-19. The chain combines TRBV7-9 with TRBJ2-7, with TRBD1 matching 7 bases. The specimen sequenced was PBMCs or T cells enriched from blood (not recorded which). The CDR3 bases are TGTGCCAGCAATTTCCTTGACAAGACAGGGAACGAGCAGTACTTC. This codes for CASNFLDKTGNEQYF.